This T cell receptor (beta chain) was found in a study of regulatory T cells in long-lasting Graves disease (dated by TCRdb to the early 2020s). For the wider study: To count as having persistent Graves' disease, a patient had to have received antithyroid drug treatment for over 5 years with TSH receptor autoantibodies remaining persistently positive. This study used TCR sequencing and RNA sequencing of peripheral blood to compare persistent Graves' disease patients against newly diagnosed Graves' disease patients. In the clinical cohort, patients with persistent Graves' disease had used antithyroid drugs for an average of roughly 10 years. A total of around 33 samples were covered by TCR sequencing, comprising approximately 13 persistent and 20 or so newly diagnosed Graves' disease patients. The study was registered as a clinical trial and conducted in China.

The paper as a whole reports these results and caveats: Only peripheral blood was studied, because thyroid tissue, the primary lesion, was inaccessible. Compared with newly diagnosed patients, persistent Graves' disease patients had lower TCR Shannon entropy and fewer highly expanded clones, which suggests clonal expansion. Sequencing and analysis were limited to the TCR beta chain. Persistent patients shared more public clonotypes among themselves (around 3,000) than newly diagnosed patients did (nearly 1,000). The small sample size was acknowledged by the authors as a limitation that may reduce accuracy. TRBV28, TRBJ1-2 and TRBJ2-5 were preferentially used in persistent disease, while TRBV20-1 and TRBJ2-1 were favored in newly diagnosed disease.

Libraries were made using multiplex PCR. Sequencing took place on an Illumina HiSeq 4000. iRepertoire HTBI primers and Arm-PCR amplification of CDR3 regions were used to construct TCR beta libraries. Gel purification was performed on PCR products prior to sequencing. The source study handled its data this way. Gene usage analysis of CDR3 amino acid clonotypes used the 60 to 75 TRBV and about 14 TRBJ segments found across samples. COPE and FqMerger were used to merge filtered high-quality paired reads into contigs. BLAST was used to align contigs to IMGT TRBV, TRBD and TRBJ reference genes, and CDR3 was defined according to IMGT. Any clonotype with a frequency above 0.1% was counted as a highly expanded clone. Shannon entropy was used to measure repertoire diversity, and the Gini coefficient was used to measure V-J evenness. Clonotypes shared by more than one individual were considered public. Using fastp at Q25 and MiXCR, TCRdb reprocessed the public reads and kept productive beta chains. Duplicate CDR3 protein sequences are folded into a single record with the most common DNA and genes. These V and J calls originate from TCRdb's pipeline instead of the authors' own analysis. The sample table records 600,000 to 850,000 distinct CDR3 sequences; around 30% of these occur just once. Roughly 41% of the sample goes to the ten largest clones.

Comment on this clonotype: What this receptor recognizes is not known. No clone much larger than this one lies a single base away; base qualities are absent.

Trimming at the junction amounts to 1 base on V and 3 bases on J, and the germline ends lie 10 bases apart. The CDR3 holds 15 amino acids from the cysteine to the phenylalanine. The DNA shown is the 45-base CDR3, in frame from base 1. Looking up the germline V gene (reference sequence) yields CDR1 LNHDA and CDR2 SQIVND. The sample's time point label, in plain terms: persistent/refractory GD, antithyroid drugs over 5 years with positive TRAb. RNA was extracted from PBMCs in TRIzol for both TCR sequencing and RNA sequencing. The diagnosis of Graves' disease was made according to American Thyroid Association guidelines. The patients came from an endocrinology department in Xi'an, China. From each patient, around 9.3 milliliters of peripheral blood was collected into an EDTA anticoagulant tube. PBMCs were isolated by Ficoll Paque Plus density gradient separation without further T cell sorting. RNA quality was checked with an Agilent 2100 Bioanalyzer and agarose gel, and concentration with a NanoDrop 2000.

The sequence is built from TRBV19 and TRBJ1-5, with the D gene too uncertain to name. The source was peripheral blood mononuclear cells (PBMCs), collected when the disease was refractory, from a patient treated with antithyroid drugs. The source is a female donor with Graves disease. The CDR3 protein: CASSIVSQTNQPQHF. Here is the DNA: TGTGCCAGTAGTATAGTGTCTCAAACCAATCAGCCCCAGCATTTT.